The 26 T cell receptor beta chains presented below share a single source sample, sequenced in a study of shared clonotypes between healthy human individuals. TCRdb keeps only in-frame clones here, not all; method: immunoSEQ multiplex PCR. The data contain about 79,000 clones, about 61% of them singletons. Specimen: memory CD8+ T cells sorted from blood. Stated subset: CD45RO+ cells pooled with CCR7-negative TemRA cells. These TCRs come from a man aged 25 to 45 in good health.

As regards this clone: Since a far larger clone is one base different, this is likely a read error. V and J are TRBV7-9 and TRBJ1-5, with 11 positions matching TRBD1. The CDR3 runs 15 residues. Germline V gene data show CDR1 as SEHNR and CDR2 as FQNEAQ (reference sequence). The DNA of the CDR3 is TGTGCCAGCAGCACGGGACAGGGGGGAAATCAGCCCCGGCATTTT. Protein: CASSTGQGGNQPRHF.

This clone was detected a few times. This chain links TRBV7-9 with TRBJ1-5; D is possibly TRBD1 (5 bases). Germline-derived CDR1 and CDR2 are SEHNR and FQNEAQ (reference sequence). The V end was cut by 5 bases, the J end by 3 bases, with 11 bases between. The CDR3 is 14 residues long. CDR3 bases: TGTGCCAGCAGCACCCCAGGGATCAATCAGCCCCAGCATTTT. This sequence encodes CASSTPGINQPQHF.

The CDR3 loop reads CASSSRGRTNTEAFF. CDR3 sequence (DNA): TGCGCCAGCAGCTCGCGGGGACGGACGAACACTGAAGCTTTCTTT. V is TRBV5-1 and J is TRBJ1-1; D perhaps matches TRBD1 (5 bases). The germline CDR1 and CDR2 sequences are SGHRS and YFSETQ. With 3 bases removed from V and 1 base from J, the gap between germline ends came to 13 bases. The CDR3 sequence is 15 residues long.

V and J are TRBV11-1 and TRBJ2-1; D is perhaps TRBD2 (5 bases). V was shortened by 5 bases and J by 5 bases, with 13 bases between the two germline ends. CDR3 length: 14 amino acids. Per germline, CDR1 SGHAT and CDR2 FQDESV (reference sequence). The CDR3 nucleotides are TGTGCCAGCAGCAGCCGGGGTAACCACAATGAGCAGTTCTTC. Residues: CASSSRGNHNEQFF. Supplemented by reference TRBV11-1 and TRBJ2-1, the full variable domain reads EAEVAQSPRYKITEKSQAVAFWCDPISGHATLYWYRQILGQGPELLVQFQDESVVDDSQLPKDRFSAERLKGVDSTLKIQPAELGDSAMYLCASSSRGNHNEQFFGPGTRLTVL.

This clone was seen a handful of times. The chain recombines TRBV2 with TRBJ2-7, with 9 positions matching TRBD1. The length of the CDR3 is 12 residues. With V trimmed by 8 bases and J by 7 bases, 6 bases remained unmatched. Germline V gene lookup returns CDR1 SNHLY and CDR2 FYNNEI. The CDR3 coding sequence is TGTGCCAGCCGGGACAGGGAGTGGGAGCAGTACTTC. Translating it yields CASRDREWEQYF.

This chain links TRBV5-6 with TRBJ2-7; 9 nucleotides align to TRBD1. There are 14 residues in the CDR3. The V and J ends lost 5 bases and 5 bases, in that order; junction bases with no gene match: 8. The germline V gene has CDR1 SGHDT and CDR2 YYEEEE. The CDR3 loop reads CASRTGTGIHEQYF. CDR3 DNA sequence: TGTGCCAGCAGAACCGGGACAGGGATCCACGAGCAGTACTTC.

This chain joins TRBV6-1 and TRBJ2-7, with D unresolved. This CDR3 contains 15 residues. Per germline, CDR1 MNHNS and CDR2 SASEGT. V was shortened by 6 bases and J by 0 bases, with 15 bases between the two germline ends. CDR3 coding DNA: TGTGCCAGCAGCAAGGGTGGGCCCGGCTCCTACGAGCAGTACTTC. Translation: CASSKGGPGSYEQYF.

The CDR3 protein is CASSLELAGPQETQYF. The CDR3 DNA reads TGTGCCAGCAGTCTTGAGCTAGCGGGCCCACAAGAGACCCAGTACTTC. The chain is built from TRBV25-1 and TRBJ2-5; 8 nucleotides match TRBD2. CDR3 length: 16 amino acids. Trimming cost V 5 bases and J 2 bases; bases outside gene matches: 10. Germline values: CDR1 MGHDK, CDR2 SYGVNS.

This clone was seen repeatedly, ten times or more. The chain recombines TRBV6-1 with TRBJ2-7; D is ambiguous. The germline V gene encodes CDR1 MNHNS and CDR2 SASEGT. This CDR3 region has 14 residues. Between the trimmed V and J ends, which lost 2 bases and 2 bases, there was a span of 10 bases. CDR3: CASSEPLTAYEQYF. CDR3 bases: TGTGCCAGCAGTGAACCTCTTACAGCCTACGAGCAGTACTTC.

The chain uses TRBV9 and TRBJ1-2; 7 bases line up with TRBD1. After removal of 3 bases from V and 4 bases from J, the junction contained 6 bases not matched to a gene. The germline V gene encodes CDR1 SGDLS and CDR2 YYNGEE. The CDR3 is 14 residues long. Here the CDR3 reads CASSGQGTAYGYTF. The CDR3 DNA reads TGTGCCAGCAGCGGACAGGGTACCGCCTATGGCTACACCTTC. Based on the CDR3 plus reference TRBV9 and TRBJ1-2, the full variable domain is DSGVTQTPKHLITATGQRVTLRCSPRSGDLSVYWYQQSLDQGLQFLIQYYNGEERAKGNILERFSAQQFPDLHSELNLSSLELGDSALYFCASSGQGTAYGYTFGSGTRLTVV.

This sequence joins TRBV4-2 and TRBJ2-1; D is perhaps TRBD2 (7 bases). Germline V gene sequence: CDR1 LGHNA, CDR2 YNFKEQ. The CDR3 totals 14 residues. Trimming shortened V by 3 bases and J by 8 bases, and 14 bases separated the two germline ends. CDR3 sequence reads: CASSQPGGGHEQFF. The CDR3 DNA is TGTGCCAGCAGCCAGCCTGGGGGGGGCCATGAGCAGTTCTTC.

The chain links TRBV27 to TRBJ1-5; 7 nucleotides agree with TRBD1. CDR1 and CDR2 (germline): MNHEY, SMNVEV (reference sequence). V lost 5 bases and J lost 3; bases outside the gene matches: 4. The length of the CDR3 is 14 residues. The chain's CDR3 is CASSLGQINQPQHF. CDR3 DNA sequence: TGTGCCAGCAGTCTGGGACAGATCAATCAGCCCCAGCATTTT.

The chain has TRBV10-3 and TRBJ2-7; 7 bases map to TRBD1. Germline CDR1 ENHRY, CDR2 SYGVKD. This CDR3 has 12 amino acids. The V gene end was trimmed by 10 bases and the J gene end by 1 base; junction bases not matched to a gene: 4. The CDR3: CATGTASYEQYF. The CDR3 DNA reads as TGTGCCACCGGGACAGCATCCTACGAGCAGTACTTC.

The chain couples TRBV7-8 to TRBJ1-1; 10 nucleotides match TRBD1. V lost 6 bases and J lost 0; bases outside the gene matches: 10. Germline V CDR1 and CDR2: SGHVS, FQNEAQ. This CDR3 region has 17 residues. The CDR3 DNA follows: TGTGCCAGCAGTTCCCTTGGGACAGGGGTAATGAACACTGAAGCTTTCTTT. It encodes CASSSLGTGVMNTEAFF.

The rearrangement uses TRBV19 and TRBJ1-5; D is unresolved. Trimming stripped 5 bases from V and 3 bases from J, with 11 bases between. This CDR3 is 14 amino acids long. CDR1 is LNHDA, CDR2 SQIVND, per germline (reference sequence). Written as DNA, the CDR3 is TGTGCCAGTAGTGAATACAGCAACAATCAGCCCCAGCATTTT. Protein: CASSEYSNNQPQHF.

The chain couples TRBV2 to TRBJ1-5; D is possibly TRBD1 (5 bases). The CDR3 has 16 amino acids. The ends were cut back, 3 bases at V and 0 bases at J, with 12 bases in the middle. Germline loops: CDR1 SNHLY, CDR2 FYNNEI. CDR3 sequence: CASSDLAGNSNQPQHF. DNA for the CDR3: TGTGCCAGCAGTGACTTAGCAGGGAATAGCAATCAGCCCCAGCATTTT.

The chain joins TRBV7-2 to TRBJ2-7; D is perhaps TRBD1 (6 bases). Germline assignment: CDR1 SGHTA and CDR2 FQGNSA. V lost 5 bases, J lost 0 bases, and 17 bases lay in between. The CDR3 runs to 16 residues. The CDR3: CASSPQQGLSSYEQYF. The CDR3, as DNA: TGTGCCAGCAGCCCGCAACAGGGCTTGAGCTCCTACGAGCAGTACTTC.

This clone was seen just once. V is TRBV7-9 and J is TRBJ2-1; a weak D match, TRBD2 (6 bases). This CDR3 is built from 19 residues. Germline lookup yields CDR1 SEHNR and CDR2 FQNEAQ (reference sequence). The V gene lost 5 bases and the J gene lost 5 bases, with 28 bases spanning the gap. The DNA for the CDR3 is TGTGCCAGCAGCCCGAGGAAACTAGGGGACGGGAGAAGGGACAATGAGCAGTTCTTC. Translating it yields CASSPRKLGDGRRDNEQFF.

This clone was detected a few times. The chain is built from TRBV27 and TRBJ1-5; 8 bases map to TRBD1. Germline lookup yields CDR1 MNHEY and CDR2 SMNVEV (reference sequence). There are 16 residues in the CDR3. V was clipped by 8 bases and J by 3 bases; unmatched bases: 12. As DNA, the CDR3 is TGTGCCAGCCCCCACCAGCGGACAGGGTACAATCAGCCCCAGCATTTT. Translation gives CASPHQRTGYNQPQHF.

The V gene is TRBV11-2, the J gene TRBJ2-1; D is unresolved. The CDR3 covers 11 residues. The germline V gene has CDR1 SGHAT and CDR2 FQNNGV. V was clipped by 3 bases and J by 10 bases, with 7 bases between them. CDR3 in DNA: TGTGCCAGCAGCTTCGGGCGGGAGCAGTTCTTC. This translates into CASSFGREQFF. Combining the CDR3 with reference TRBV11-2 and TRBJ2-1 gives the whole variable domain EAGVAQSPRYKIIEKRQSVAFWCNPISGHATLYWYQQILGQGPKLLIQFQNNGVVDDSQLPKDRFSAERLKGVDSTLKIQPAKLEDSAVYLCASSFGREQFFGPGTRLTVL.

The DNA for the CDR3 is TGTGCCAGCATATTCGGGGGCGAGGGTGAGCAGTTCTTC. It specifies CASIFGGEGEQFF. This chain joins TRBV11-1 and TRBJ2-1; D might be TRBD1 or TRBD2, each matching 6 bases. This CDR3 has 13 amino acids. Germline V gene lookup returns CDR1 SGHAT and CDR2 FQDESV (reference sequence). V was pared by 7 bases and J by 9 bases, with 16 bases between.

On this clone itself: The junction differs from germline at one of its ends, possibly a read error. The CDR3 bases are TGTGCCAGCAGTTACACGGGGGGCAACGAGCAGTACTTC. Amino acids: CASSYTGGNEQYF. The chain combines TRBV10-3 with TRBJ2-7, with a weak D call TRBD2 (7 bases). The germline gives CDR1 ENHRY, CDR2 SYGVKD. CDR3 length: 13 amino acids.

This clone turned up a few times. The CDR3 bases are TGTGCCAGCCCCTTTTTACCTACTAGCGGGAGGATCTACGAGCAGTACTTC. Protein: CASPFLPTSGRIYEQYF. This sequence joins TRBV27 and TRBJ2-7; 12 positions match TRBD2. Trimming at V came to 8 bases and at J to 3 bases, leaving 14 bases not matched to a gene. This CDR3 has 17 residues. In germline, CDR1 is MNHEY, CDR2 SMNVEV (reference sequence).

This clone appeared once. The chain joins TRBV6-1 to TRBJ2-7; no reliable D call. CDR1 MNHNS and CDR2 SASEGT come from the germline V gene. The CDR3 consists of 15 residues. Trimming shortened V by 1 base and J by 2 bases, and 12 bases separated the two germline ends. CDR3 nucleotides: TGTGCCAGCAGTGAAGGGAACGAAGCGACCTACGAGCAGTACTTC. This translates into CASSEGNEATYEQYF.

J is TRBJ2-3 and V is TRBV28; TRBD2 might be the D (5 bases). The CDR3 length is 17 residues. V lost 6 bases, J lost 3 bases, and 22 bases lay in between. Germline CDR1 is MDHEN and CDR2 is SYDVKM. The chain's CDR3 is CASSTRYGLSDTDTQYF. The CDR3 DNA sequence: TGTGCCAGCAGCACGCGGTACGGACTTTCCGATACAGATACGCAGTATTTT.

The chain employs TRBV7-9 and TRBJ2-7; D might be TRBD1 or TRBD2, each matching 5 bases. The CDR3 sequence is 12 residues long. CDR1 SEHNR and CDR2 FQNEAQ come from the germline V gene (reference sequence). Trimming took 5 bases from V and 4 from J, leaving 9 bases between them. CDR3 in amino acids: CASSAGGYEQYF. The DNA of the CDR3 is TGTGCCAGCAGCGCTGGGGGATACGAGCAGTACTTC.